This T cell receptor beta chain was sequenced for a study of CD8 T cells in ankylosing spondylitis. Study findings and constraints: Reported data indicate significant enrichment of disease-linked clones within matched ankylosing spondylitis synovial fluid. The authors found the disease-linked clones to be CD8+ and relatively rare in peripheral blood. In the blood and synovial fluid of reactive arthritis, some motif variants had been previously reported.

This clonotype was detected many times. Antigen unknown. There are 13 residues in the CDR3. The V end was cut by 8 bases, the J end by 0 bases, with 8 bases between. Quantitative 5'-RACE was performed with molecular barcodes, and it yielded the TCR beta libraries. One entry per CDR3 protein results from TCRdb running MiXCR on the 5' RACE reads. Of approximately 250,000 distinct CDR3 sequences listed, roughly 8.2% were seen once; the top ten hold 4.5% to 5%. The chain employs TRBV12-3 or TRBV12-4 and TRBJ2-1; D not resolved. This receptor was obtained from a female donor with ankylosing spondylitis or in good health (not recorded which). Sequenced: blood, either unsorted or a sorted T cell fraction (not recorded which). CDR3 sequence reads: CASGESSYNEQFF. The CDR3 coding sequence is TGTGCCAGCGGAGAGAGCTCCTACAATGAGCAGTTCTTC.